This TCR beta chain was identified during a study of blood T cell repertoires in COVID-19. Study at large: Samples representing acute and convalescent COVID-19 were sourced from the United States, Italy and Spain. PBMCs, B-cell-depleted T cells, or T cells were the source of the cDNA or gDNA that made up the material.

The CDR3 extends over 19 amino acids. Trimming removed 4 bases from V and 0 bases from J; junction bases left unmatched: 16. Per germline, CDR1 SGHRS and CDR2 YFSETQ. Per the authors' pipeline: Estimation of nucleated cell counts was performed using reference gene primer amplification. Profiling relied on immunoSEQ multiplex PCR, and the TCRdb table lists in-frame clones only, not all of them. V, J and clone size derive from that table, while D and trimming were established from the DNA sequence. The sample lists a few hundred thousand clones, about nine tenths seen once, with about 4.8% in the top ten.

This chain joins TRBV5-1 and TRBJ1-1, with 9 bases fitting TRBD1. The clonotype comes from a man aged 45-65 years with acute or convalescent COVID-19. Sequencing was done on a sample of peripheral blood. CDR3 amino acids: CASSRIKTGTGRMNTEAFF. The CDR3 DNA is TGCGCCAGCAGCCGTATAAAAACCGGGACAGGGAGAATGAACACTGAAGCTTTCTTT.